This is a list of T cell receptor beta chains from one sample in a study of brain T cells in children with intractable seizures. The assay was immunoSEQ multiplex PCR, and TCRdb's table has in-frame clones only and misses some. The sample carries 300,000 to 400,000 clones, approximately 93% recorded once. Sequencing used peripheral blood, obtained 4 to 6 months after surgery. Receptor source: a boy in the first two years of life with tuberous sclerosis and intractable seizures. Both conserved end residues are part of each CDR3. The D gene is left open where the match is weak. Expanded clones get a size class; other rows say once, few or many, or leave the size out.

D gene,clone size,J gene,V gene,CDR3 protein,CDR3 DNA
TRBD1,once,TRBJ1-2,TRBV28,CASSLASTGGDGYTF,TGTGCCAGCAGTTTAGCGTCGACAGGGGGCGATGGCTACACCTTC
.,.,TRBJ1-5,TRBV5-6,CASSLGLNQPQHF,TGTGCCAGCAGCTTAGGTCTCAATCAGCCCCAGCATTTT
.,.,TRBJ1-6,TRBV6-6,CASSPTTWGASLSSPLHF,TGTGCCAGCAGTCCGACTACATGGGGAGCCTCCCTGAGTTCACCCCTCCACTTT
TRBD1,.,TRBJ1-2,TRBV28,CASSPWTGGFSNYGYTF,TGTGCCAGCAGTCCATGGACAGGGGGTTTTTCTAACTATGGCTACACCTTC
TRBD1,.,TRBJ2-7,TRBV5-1,CASSTIVQGAGEQYF,TGCGCCAGCAGCACAATAGTCCAGGGGGCGGGAGAGCAGTACTTC
.,once,TRBJ2-7,TRBV19,CASSITPAYEQYF,TGTGCCAGTAGTATAACCCCGGCCTACGAGCAGTACTTC
.,.,TRBJ2-3,TRBV5-1,CASSSDSSPDTQYF,TGCGCCAGCAGCTCGGATAGTAGCCCAGATACGCAGTATTTT
.,.,TRBJ2-1,TRBV19,CASRQGGYNEQFF,TGTGCCAGTCGACAGGGAGGCTACAATGAGCAGTTCTTC
TRBD1,.,TRBJ1-6,TRBV27,CASSLGGQGSNSPLHF,TGTGCCAGCAGTTTAGGAGGACAGGGAAGTAATTCACCCCTCCACTTT
.,.,TRBJ1-6,TRBV12-3/TRBV12-4,CASSLVRGSPLHF,TGTGCCAGCAGTTTAGTGCGTGGTTCACCCCTCCACTTT
.,once,TRBJ1-6,TRBV28,CASSRHRVGDSPLHF,TGTGCCAGCAGCCGACACCGGGTTGGAGATTCACCCCTCCACTTT
.,.,TRBJ1-5,TRBV4-1,CASSQSPAHSNQPQHF,TGCGCCAGCAGCCAATCACCGGCTCATAGCAATCAGCCCCAGCATTTT
.,.,TRBJ1-3,TRBV19,CASGDTLDHLTGNTIYF,TGTGCCAGTGGTGACACCCTAGACCATTTAACTGGAAACACCATATATTTT
.,.,TRBJ2-2,TRBV4-1,CASSYSDRFNTGELFF,TGCGCCAGCAGCTATTCTGACAGGTTTAACACCGGGGAGCTGTTTTTT
.,.,TRBJ1-6,TRBV6-5,CASISFGGAGSPLHF,TGTGCCAGTATATCGTTTGGGGGGGCGGGCTCACCCCTCCACTTT
.,.,TRBJ2-1,TRBV7-9,CASSLSRAAVYNEQFF,TGTGCCAGCAGCCTATCCCGGGCCGCTGTTTACAATGAGCAGTTCTTC
.,once,TRBJ1-5,TRBV3-1/TRBV3-2,CASSQGGRASQPQHF,TGTGCCAGCAGCCAAGGTGGCAGGGCGAGTCAGCCCCAGCATTTT
TRBD1,.,TRBJ1-1,TRBV29-1,CSAGGGRTEAFF,TGCAGCGCAGGGGGCGGGAGGACTGAAGCTTTCTTT
.,.,TRBJ2-5,TRBV28,CASIAEGPQETQYF,TGTGCCAGCATAGCCGAGGGGCCCCAAGAGACCCAGTACTTC
TRBD1,.,TRBJ2-3,TRBV29-1,CSGGTGADTQYF,TGCAGCGGGGGGACAGGTGCAGATACGCAGTATTTT
.,.,TRBJ1-1,TRBV4-1,CASSQRIAGLINTEAFF,TGCGCCAGCAGCCAACGGATAGCGGGTCTTATTAACACTGAAGCTTTCTTT
TRBD1,once,TRBJ1-6,TRBV4-1,CASSPRTGGSYNSPLHF,TGCGCCAGCAGCCCACGGACAGGGGGCTCCTATAATTCACCCCTCCACTTT
.,.,TRBJ1-3,TRBV19,CASSGAYIGNTIYF,TGTGCCAGTTCTGGGGCGTATATAGGAAACACCATATATTTT
.,once,TRBJ2-1,TRBV14,CASSPLFPPGRHGSEQFF,TGTGCCAGCAGCCCATTATTTCCTCCGGGCCGCCACGGGAGTGAGCAGTTCTTC
.,.,TRBJ2-7,TRBV5-5,CASSLGFRGSYEQYF,TGTGCCAGCAGCTTGGGTTTCAGAGGATCCTACGAGCAGTACTTC
.,.,TRBJ1-1,TRBV28,CASRRGETEAFF,TGTGCCAGCAGGAGGGGGGAAACTGAAGCTTTCTTT
TRBD2,.,TRBJ2-1,TRBV7-9,CASSLLAGGYYNEQFF,TGTGCCAGCAGCCTGCTAGCGGGAGGTTACTACAATGAGCAGTTCTTC
.,once,TRBJ2-1,TRBV20-1,CSASFHSSYNEQFF,TGCAGTGCTAGTTTCCACAGCTCCTACAATGAGCAGTTCTTC
.,.,TRBJ2-1,TRBV7-9,CASSWGDSPYNEQFF,TGTGCCAGCAGCTGGGGGGACAGTCCCTACAATGAGCAGTTCTTC
.,few,TRBJ1-2,TRBV2,CASSTDAGVYGYTF,TGTGCCAGCAGTACCGACGCGGGAGTCTATGGCTACACCTTC
TRBD2,.,TRBJ2-1,TRBV5-6,CASSFYGGSYNEQFF,TGTGCCAGCAGCTTCTACGGGGGGTCCTACAATGAGCAGTTCTTC
.,.,TRBJ1-2,TRBV6-5,CASSILQGRGYTF,TGTGCCAGCAGTATCTTACAGGGTCGGGGCTACACCTTC
.,.,TRBJ2-3,TRBV9,CASSEERITDTQYF,TGTGCCAGCAGCGAAGAGCGGATCACAGATACGCAGTATTTT
TRBD2,.,TRBJ2-1,TRBV6-5,CASSKLAGVTFF,TGTGCCAGCAGTAAACTAGCGGGAGTCACGTTCTTC
TRBD2,.,TRBJ2-7,TRBV30,CAWSVGGGNEQYF,TGTGCCTGGAGCGTCGGGGGGGGAAACGAGCAGTACTTC
.,.,TRBJ2-3,TRBV13,CASSLLEDTQYF,TGTGCCAGCAGCTTACTGGAAGATACGCAGTATTTT
.,.,TRBJ1-2,TRBV19,CASSMADDPYGYTF,TGTGCCAGTAGTATGGCAGACGACCCATATGGCTACACCTTC
TRBD1,.,TRBJ2-1,TRBV29-1,CSVEASPGQVSYSSYNEQFF,TGCAGCGTTGAAGCATCACCGGGACAGGTCTCGTACAGCTCCTACAATGAGCAGTTCTTC
.,.,TRBJ2-7,TRBV27,CASSLSYEQYF,TGTGCCAGCAGTTTATCTTACGAGCAGTACTTC
.,.,TRBJ1-1,TRBV28,CAITMNTEAFF,TGTGCCATCACTATGAACACTGAAGCTTTCTTT
TRBD2,.,TRBJ2-1,TRBV13,CASSPQGAGGYNEQFF,TGTGCCAGCAGCCCACAGGGCGCGGGGGGGTACAATGAGCAGTTCTTC
TRBD1,.,TRBJ2-2,TRBV18,CASSPPGQANTGELFF,TGTGCCAGCTCACCACCGGGACAGGCGAACACCGGGGAGCTGTTTTTT
.,.,TRBJ2-1,TRBV19,CASSWRVGAGQDNEQFF,TGTGCCAGTAGTTGGAGGGTGGGCGCGGGGCAAGACAATGAGCAGTTCTTC
.,.,TRBJ1-5,TRBV7-9,CASSLGGGKNQPQHF,TGTGCCAGCAGCTTAGGAGGGGGTAAAAATCAGCCCCAGCATTTT
.,.,TRBJ2-1,TRBV6-8,CASRANWWQGSYNEQFF,TGTGCCAGCCGAGCTAATTGGTGGCAGGGTTCGTACAATGAGCAGTTCTTC
.,few,TRBJ1-2,TRBV6-5,CASSRDGLAYGYTF,TGTGCCAGCAGTCGGGACGGACTCGCTTATGGCTACACCTTC
.,.,TRBJ2-1,TRBV5-4,CASSLDSYNEQFF,TGTGCCAGCAGCTTGGACTCCTACAATGAGCAGTTCTTC